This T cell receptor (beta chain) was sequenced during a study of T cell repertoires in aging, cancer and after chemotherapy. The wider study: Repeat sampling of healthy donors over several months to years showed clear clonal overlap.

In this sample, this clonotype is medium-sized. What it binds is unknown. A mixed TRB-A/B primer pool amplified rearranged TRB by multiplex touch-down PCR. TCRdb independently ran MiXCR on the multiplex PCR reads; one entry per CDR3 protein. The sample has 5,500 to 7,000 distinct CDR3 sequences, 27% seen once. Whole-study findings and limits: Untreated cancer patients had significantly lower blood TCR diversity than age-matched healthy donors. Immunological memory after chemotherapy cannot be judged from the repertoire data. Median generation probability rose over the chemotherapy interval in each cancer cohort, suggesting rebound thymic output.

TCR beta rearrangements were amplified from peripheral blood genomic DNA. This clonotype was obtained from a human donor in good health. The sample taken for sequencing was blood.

As DNA, the CDR3 is TGTGCCAGCAGTTACTCGGACAACTATGGCTACACCTTC. Protein sequence: CASSYSDNYGYTF. This chain joins TRBV6-2 or TRBV6-3 and TRBJ1-2, with no clear D. This CDR3 comprises 13 residues. Germline V gene sequence: CDR1 MNHEY, CDR2 SVGEGT. Trimming removed 0 bases from V and 2 bases from J, with 4 bases in between.